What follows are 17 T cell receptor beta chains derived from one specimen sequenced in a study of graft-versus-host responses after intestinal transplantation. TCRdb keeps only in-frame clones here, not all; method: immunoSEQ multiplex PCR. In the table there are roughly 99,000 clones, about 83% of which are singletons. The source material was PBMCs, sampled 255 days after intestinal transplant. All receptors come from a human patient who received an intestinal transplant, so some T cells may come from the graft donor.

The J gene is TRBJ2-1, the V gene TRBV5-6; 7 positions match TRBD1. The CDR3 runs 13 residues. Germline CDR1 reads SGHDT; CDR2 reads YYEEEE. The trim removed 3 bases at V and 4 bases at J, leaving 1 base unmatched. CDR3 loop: CASSWTGYNEQFF. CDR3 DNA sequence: TGTGCCAGCAGCTGGACAGGTTACAATGAGCAGTTCTTC.

The CDR3 loop reads CASSIVSLAGAGGTDTQYF. CDR3 in DNA: TGTGCCAGTAGTATAGTTAGTCTTGCCGGGGCAGGAGGCACAGATACGCAGTATTTT. V is TRBV19 and J is TRBJ2-3; possibly TRBD1 or TRBD2 for D (5 bases each). Deletions cut 1 base from V and 1 base from J, with 21 bases between. Per the germline V gene, CDR1 is LNHDA and CDR2 is SQIVND (reference sequence). The CDR3 loop spans 19 amino acids.

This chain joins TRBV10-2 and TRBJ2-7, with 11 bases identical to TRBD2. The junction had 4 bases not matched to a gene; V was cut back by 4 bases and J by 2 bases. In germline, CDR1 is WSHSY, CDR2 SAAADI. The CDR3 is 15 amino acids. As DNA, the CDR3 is TGCGCCAGCAGTGTAGCGGGAGGGGGAGCCTACGAGCAGTACTTC. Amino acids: CASSVAGGGAYEQYF.

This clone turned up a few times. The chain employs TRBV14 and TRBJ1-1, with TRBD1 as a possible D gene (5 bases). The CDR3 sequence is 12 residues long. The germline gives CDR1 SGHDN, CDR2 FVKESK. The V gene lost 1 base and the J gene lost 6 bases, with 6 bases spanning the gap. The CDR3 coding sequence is TGTGCCAGCAGCCAAGGGGGCTCTGAAGCTTTCTTT. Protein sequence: CASSQGGSEAFF. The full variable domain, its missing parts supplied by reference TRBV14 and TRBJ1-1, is EAGVTQFPSHSVIEKGQTVTLRCDPISGHDNLYWYRRVMGKEIKFLLHFVKESKQDESGMPNNRFLAERTGGTYSTLKVQPAELEDSGVYFCASSQGGSEAFFGQGTRLTVV.

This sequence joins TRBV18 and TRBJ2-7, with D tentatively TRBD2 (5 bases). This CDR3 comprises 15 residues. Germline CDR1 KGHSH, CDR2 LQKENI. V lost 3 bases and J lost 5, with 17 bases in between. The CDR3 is CASSPRGGFGDEQYF. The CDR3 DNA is TGTGCCAGCTCACCGCGAGGTGGGTTCGGGGACGAGCAGTACTTC.

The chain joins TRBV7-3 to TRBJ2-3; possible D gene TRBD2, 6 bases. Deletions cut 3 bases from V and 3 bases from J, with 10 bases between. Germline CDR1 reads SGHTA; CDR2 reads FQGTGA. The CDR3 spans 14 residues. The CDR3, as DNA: TGTGCCAGCAGCTTCGGAGGGGTTACAGATACGCAGTATTTT. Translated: CASSFGGVTDTQYF. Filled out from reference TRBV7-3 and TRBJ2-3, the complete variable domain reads GAGVSQTPSNKVTEKGKYVELRCDPISGHTALYWYRQSLGQGPEFLIYFQGTGAADDSGLPNDRFFAVRPEGSVSTLKIQRTERGDSAVYLCASSFGGVTDTQYFGPGTRLTVL.

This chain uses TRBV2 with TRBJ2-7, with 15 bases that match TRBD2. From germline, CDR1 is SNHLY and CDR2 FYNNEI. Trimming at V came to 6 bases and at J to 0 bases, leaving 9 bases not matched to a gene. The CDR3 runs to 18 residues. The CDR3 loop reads CASRTGTSGRSSSYEQYF. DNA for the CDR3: TGTGCCAGCAGGACCGGGACTAGCGGGAGGTCCAGCTCCTACGAGCAGTACTTC.

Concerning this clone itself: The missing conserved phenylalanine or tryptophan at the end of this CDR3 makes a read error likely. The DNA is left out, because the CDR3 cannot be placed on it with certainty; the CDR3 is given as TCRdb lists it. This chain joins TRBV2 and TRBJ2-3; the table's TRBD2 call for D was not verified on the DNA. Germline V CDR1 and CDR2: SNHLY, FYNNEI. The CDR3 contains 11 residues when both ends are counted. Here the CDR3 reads CASSEAEYTRS.

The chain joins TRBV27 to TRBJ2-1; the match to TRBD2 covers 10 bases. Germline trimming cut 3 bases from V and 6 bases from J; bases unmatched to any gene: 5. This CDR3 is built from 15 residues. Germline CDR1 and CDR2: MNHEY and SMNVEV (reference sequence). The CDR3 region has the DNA TGTGCCAGCAGTTTTGCTAGCGGGAGTTTCAATGAGCAGTTCTTC. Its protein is CASSFASGSFNEQFF.

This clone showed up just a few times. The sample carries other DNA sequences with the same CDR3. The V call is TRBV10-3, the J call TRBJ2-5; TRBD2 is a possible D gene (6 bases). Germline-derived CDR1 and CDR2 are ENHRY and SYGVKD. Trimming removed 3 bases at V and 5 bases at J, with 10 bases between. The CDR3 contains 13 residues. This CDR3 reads CAISEGGRETQYF. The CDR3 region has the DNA TGTGCCATCAGTGAAGGAGGGCGCGAGACCCAGTACTTC.

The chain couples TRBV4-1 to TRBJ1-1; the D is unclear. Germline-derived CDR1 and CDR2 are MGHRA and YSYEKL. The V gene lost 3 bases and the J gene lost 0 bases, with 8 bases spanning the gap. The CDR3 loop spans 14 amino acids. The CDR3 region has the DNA TGCGCCAGCAGCCACTCCCAGGTGAACACTGAAGCTTTCTTT. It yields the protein CASSHSQVNTEAFF.

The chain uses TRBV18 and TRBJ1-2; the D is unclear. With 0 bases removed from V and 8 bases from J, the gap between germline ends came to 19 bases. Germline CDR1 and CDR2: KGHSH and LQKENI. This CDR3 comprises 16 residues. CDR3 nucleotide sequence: TGTGCCAGCTCACCACCCCCTTCGGGGTTTCTGCGGGGCTACACCTTC. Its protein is CASSPPPSGFLRGYTF.

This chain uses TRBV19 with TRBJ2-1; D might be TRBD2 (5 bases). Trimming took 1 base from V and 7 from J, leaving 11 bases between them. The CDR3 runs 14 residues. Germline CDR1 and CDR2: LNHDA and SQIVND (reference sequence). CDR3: CASSIGAGENEQFF. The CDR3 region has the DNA TGTGCCAGTAGTATAGGGGCCGGGGAGAATGAGCAGTTCTTC.

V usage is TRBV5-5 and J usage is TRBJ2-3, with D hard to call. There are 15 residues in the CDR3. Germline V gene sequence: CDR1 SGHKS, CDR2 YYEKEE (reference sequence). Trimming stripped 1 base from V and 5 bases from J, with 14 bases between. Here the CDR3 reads CASSLLQFSLDTQYF. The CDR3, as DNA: TGTGCCAGCAGCTTGCTACAGTTCTCACTAGATACGCAGTATTTT.

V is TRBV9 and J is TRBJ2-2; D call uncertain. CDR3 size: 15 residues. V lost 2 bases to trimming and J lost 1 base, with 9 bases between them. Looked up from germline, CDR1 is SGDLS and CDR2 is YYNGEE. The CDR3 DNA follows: TGTGCCAGCAGCGTGAGACCAGAGAACACCGGGGAGCTGTTTTTT. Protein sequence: CASSVRPENTGELFF.

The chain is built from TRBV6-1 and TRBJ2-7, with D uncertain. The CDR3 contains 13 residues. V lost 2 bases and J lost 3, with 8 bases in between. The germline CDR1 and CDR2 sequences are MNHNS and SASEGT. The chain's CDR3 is CASSETEYYEQYF. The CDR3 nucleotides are TGTGCCAGCAGTGAAACGGAGTACTACGAGCAGTACTTC.

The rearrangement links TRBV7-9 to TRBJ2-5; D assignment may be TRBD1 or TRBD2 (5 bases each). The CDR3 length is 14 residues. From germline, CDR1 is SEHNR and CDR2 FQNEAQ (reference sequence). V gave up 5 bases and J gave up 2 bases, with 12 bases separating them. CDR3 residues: CASSEGTGQETQYF. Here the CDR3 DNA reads TGTGCCAGCAGCGAAGGGACGGGACAAGAGACCCAGTACTTC.